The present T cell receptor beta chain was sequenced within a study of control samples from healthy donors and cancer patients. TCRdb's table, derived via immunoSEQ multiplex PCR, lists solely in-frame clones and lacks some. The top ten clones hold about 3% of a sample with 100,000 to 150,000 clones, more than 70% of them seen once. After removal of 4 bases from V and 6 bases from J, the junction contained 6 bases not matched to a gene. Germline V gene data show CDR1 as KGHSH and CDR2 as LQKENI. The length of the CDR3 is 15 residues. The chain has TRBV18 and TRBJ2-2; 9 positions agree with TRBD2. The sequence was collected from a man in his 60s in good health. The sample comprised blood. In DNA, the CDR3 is TGTGCCAGCTCACACGGGACTAGCAGGTCCGGGGAGCTGTTTTTT. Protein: CASSHGTSRSGELFF.